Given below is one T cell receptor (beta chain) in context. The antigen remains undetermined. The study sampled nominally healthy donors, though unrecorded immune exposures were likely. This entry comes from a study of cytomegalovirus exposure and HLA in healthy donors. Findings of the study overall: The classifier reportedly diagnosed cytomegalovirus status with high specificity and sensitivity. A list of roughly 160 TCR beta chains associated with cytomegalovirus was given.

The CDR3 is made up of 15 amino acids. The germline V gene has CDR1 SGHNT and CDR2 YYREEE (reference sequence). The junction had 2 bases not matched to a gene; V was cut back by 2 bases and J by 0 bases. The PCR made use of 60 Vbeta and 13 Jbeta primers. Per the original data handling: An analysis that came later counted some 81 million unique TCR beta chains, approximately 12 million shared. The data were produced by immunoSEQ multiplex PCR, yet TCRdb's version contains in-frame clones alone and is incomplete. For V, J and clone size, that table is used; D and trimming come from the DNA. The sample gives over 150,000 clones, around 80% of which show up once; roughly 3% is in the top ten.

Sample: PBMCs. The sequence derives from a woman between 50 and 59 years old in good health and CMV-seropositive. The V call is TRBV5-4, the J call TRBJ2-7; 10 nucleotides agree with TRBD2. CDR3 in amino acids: CASSFGLAVSYEQYF. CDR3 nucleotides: TGTGCCAGCAGCTTCGGACTAGCGGTCTCCTACGAGCAGTACTTC.